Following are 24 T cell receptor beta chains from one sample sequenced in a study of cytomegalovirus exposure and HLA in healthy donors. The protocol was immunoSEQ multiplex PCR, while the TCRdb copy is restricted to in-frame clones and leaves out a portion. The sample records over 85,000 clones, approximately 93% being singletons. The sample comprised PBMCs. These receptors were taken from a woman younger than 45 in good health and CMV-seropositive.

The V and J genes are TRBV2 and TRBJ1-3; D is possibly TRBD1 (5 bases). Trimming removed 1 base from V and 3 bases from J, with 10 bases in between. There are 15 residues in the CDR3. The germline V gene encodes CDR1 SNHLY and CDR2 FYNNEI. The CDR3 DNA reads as TGTGCCAGCAGTGAAGATCGGGGGTTTGGAAACACCATATATTTT. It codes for CASSEDRGFGNTIYF.

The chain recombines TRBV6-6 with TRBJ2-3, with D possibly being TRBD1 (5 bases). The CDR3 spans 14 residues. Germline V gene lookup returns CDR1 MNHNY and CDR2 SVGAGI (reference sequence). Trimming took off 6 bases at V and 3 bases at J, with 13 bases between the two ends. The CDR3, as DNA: TGTGCCAGCAGAAGGGGTTTTGGTACAGATACGCAGTATTTT. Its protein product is CASRRGFGTDTQYF.

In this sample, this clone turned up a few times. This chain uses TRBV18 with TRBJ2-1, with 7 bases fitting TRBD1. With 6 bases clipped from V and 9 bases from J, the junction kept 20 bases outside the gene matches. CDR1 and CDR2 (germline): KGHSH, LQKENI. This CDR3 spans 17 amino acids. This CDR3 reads CASSPGWTGNGGSEQFF. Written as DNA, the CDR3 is TGTGCCAGCTCCCCAGGGTGGACAGGCAATGGGGGAAGTGAGCAGTTCTTC.

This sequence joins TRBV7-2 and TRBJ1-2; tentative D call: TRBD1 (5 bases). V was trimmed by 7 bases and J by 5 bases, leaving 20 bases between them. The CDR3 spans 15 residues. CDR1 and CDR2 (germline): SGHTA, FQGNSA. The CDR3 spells CASTTPQGPSYGYTF. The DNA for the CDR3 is TGTGCCAGCACCACACCGCAGGGTCCCTCATATGGCTACACCTTC.

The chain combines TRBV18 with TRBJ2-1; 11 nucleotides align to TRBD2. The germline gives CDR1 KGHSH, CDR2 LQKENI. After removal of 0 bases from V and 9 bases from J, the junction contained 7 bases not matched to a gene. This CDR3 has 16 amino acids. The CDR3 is CASSPPTSGNWGEQFF. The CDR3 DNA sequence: TGTGCCAGCTCACCACCGACTAGCGGGAACTGGGGTGAGCAGTTCTTC.

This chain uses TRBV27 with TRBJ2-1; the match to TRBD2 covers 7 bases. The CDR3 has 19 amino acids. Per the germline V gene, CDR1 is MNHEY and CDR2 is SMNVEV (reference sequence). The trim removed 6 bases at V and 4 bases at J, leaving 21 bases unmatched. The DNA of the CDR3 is TGTGCCAGCAGAGGCGGACTAGTTGTTTCCGATACCCAATACAATGAGCAGTTCTTC. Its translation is CASRGGLVVSDTQYNEQFF.

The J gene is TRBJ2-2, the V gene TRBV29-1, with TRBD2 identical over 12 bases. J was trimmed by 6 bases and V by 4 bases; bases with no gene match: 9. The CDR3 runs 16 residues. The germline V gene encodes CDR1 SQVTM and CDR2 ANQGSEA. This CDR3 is CSVASWTSGKAGELFF. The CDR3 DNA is TGCAGCGTTGCGTCCTGGACTAGCGGGAAAGCCGGGGAGCTGTTTTTT.

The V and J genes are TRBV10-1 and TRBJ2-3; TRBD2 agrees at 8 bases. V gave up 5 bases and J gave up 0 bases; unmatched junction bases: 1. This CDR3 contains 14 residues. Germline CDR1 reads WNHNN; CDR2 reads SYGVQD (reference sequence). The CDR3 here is CASSPGGSTDTQYF. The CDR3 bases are TGCGCCAGCAGTCCGGGAGGGAGCACAGATACGCAGTATTTT.

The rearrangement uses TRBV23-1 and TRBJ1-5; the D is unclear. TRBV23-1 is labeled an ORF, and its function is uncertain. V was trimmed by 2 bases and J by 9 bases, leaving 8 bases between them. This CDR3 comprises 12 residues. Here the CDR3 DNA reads TGCGCCAGCAGTCAACCTTTTAGGCCCCAGCATTTT. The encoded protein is CASSQPFRPQHF.

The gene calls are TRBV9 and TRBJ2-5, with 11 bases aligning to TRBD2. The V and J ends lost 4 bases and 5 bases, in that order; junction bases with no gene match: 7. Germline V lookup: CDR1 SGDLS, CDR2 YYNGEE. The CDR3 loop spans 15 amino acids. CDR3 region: CASSPRLAGSETQYF. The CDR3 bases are TGTGCCAGCAGCCCCCGACTAGCGGGGAGCGAGACCCAGTACTTC.

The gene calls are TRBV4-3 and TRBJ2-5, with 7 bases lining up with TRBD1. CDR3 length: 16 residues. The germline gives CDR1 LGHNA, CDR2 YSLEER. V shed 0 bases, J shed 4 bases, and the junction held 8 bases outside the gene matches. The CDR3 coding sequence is TGCGCCAGCAGCCAAGATCTCGACAGGGTGGGAGAGACCCAGTACTTC. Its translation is CASSQDLDRVGETQYF.

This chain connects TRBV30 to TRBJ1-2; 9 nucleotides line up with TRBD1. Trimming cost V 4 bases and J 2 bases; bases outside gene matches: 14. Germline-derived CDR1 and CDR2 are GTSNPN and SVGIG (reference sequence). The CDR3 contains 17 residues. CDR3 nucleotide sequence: TGTGCCTGGACCCGAATAACCGGGACAGGGTTAAACTATGGCTACACCTTC. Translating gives CAWTRITGTGLNYGYTF.

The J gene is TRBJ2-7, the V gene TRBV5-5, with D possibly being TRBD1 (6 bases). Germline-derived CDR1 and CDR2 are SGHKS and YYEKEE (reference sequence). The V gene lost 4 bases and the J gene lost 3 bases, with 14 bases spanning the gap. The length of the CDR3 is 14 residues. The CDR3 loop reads CASSRTETYYEQYF. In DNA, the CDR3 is TGTGCCAGCAGCAGGACAGAGACTTACTACGAGCAGTACTTC. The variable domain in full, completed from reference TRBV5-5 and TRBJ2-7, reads DAGVTQSPTHLIKTRGQQVTLRCSPISGHKSVSWYQQVLGQGPQFIFQYYEKEERGRGNFPDRFSARQFPNYSSELNVNALLLGDSALYLCASSRTETYYEQYFGPGTRLTVT.

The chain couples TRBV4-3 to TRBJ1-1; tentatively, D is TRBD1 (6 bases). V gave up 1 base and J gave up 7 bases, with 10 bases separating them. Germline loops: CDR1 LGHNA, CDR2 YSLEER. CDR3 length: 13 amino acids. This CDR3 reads CASSQVRGGEAFF. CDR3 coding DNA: TGCGCCAGCAGCCAAGTCAGAGGGGGTGAAGCTTTCTTT.

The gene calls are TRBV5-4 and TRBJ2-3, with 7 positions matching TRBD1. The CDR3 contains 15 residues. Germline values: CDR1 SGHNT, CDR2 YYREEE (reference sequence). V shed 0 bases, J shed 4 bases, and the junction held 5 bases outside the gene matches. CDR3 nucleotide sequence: TGTGCCAGCAGCTTGGTACGCCAGGGGGCAGATACGCAGTATTTT. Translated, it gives CASSLVRQGADTQYF.

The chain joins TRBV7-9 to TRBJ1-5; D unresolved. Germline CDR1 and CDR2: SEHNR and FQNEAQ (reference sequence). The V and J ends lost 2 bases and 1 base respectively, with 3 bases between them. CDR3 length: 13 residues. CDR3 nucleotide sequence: TGTGCCAGCAGCTTATCGAGCAATCAGCCCCAGCATTTT. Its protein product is CASSLSSNQPQHF.

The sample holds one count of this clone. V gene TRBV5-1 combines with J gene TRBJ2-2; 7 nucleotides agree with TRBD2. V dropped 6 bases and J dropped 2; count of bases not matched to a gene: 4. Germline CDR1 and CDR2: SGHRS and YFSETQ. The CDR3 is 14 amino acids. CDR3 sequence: CASTSGPNTGELFF. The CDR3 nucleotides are TGCGCCAGCACTAGCGGCCCAAACACCGGGGAGCTGTTTTTT.

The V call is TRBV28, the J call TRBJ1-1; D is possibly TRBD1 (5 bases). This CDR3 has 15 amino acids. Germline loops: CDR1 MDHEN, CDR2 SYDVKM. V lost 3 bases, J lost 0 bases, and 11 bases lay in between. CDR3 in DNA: TGTGCCAGCAGTTTTAAAAGGGGAATGAACACTGAAGCTTTCTTT. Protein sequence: CASSFKRGMNTEAFF.

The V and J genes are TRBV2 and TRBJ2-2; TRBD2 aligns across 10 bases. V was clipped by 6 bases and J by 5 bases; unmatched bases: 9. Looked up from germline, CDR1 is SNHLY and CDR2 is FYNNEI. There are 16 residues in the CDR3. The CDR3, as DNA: TGTGCCAGCAGCGCCATCCCTAGCGGGAGTACCGGGGAGCTGTTTTTT. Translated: CASSAIPSGSTGELFF.

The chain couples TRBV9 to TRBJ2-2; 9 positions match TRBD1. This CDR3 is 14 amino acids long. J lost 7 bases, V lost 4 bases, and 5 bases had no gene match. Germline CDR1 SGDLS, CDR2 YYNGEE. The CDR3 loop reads CASSPTGGRGELFF. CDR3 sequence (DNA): TGTGCCAGCAGCCCCACAGGGGGCCGCGGGGAGCTGTTTTTT.

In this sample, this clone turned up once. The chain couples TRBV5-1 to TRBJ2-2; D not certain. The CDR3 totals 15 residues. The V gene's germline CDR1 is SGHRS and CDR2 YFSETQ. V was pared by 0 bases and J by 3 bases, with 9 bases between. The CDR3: CASSLVLADTGELFF. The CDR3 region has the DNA TGCGCCAGCAGCTTGGTTCTGGCGGACACCGGGGAGCTGTTTTTT.

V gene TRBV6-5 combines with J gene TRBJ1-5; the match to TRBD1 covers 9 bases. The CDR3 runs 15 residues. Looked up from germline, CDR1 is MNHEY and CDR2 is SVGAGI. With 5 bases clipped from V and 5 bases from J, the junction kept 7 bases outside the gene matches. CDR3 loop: CASSQQGARDQPQHF. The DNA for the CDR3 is TGTGCCAGCAGTCAACAGGGGGCGCGGGATCAGCCCCAGCATTTT.

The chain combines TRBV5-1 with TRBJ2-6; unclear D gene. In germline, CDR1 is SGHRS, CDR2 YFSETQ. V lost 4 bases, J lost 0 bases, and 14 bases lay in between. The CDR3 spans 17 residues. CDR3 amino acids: CASSRFTDTSGANVLTF. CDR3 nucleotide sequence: TGCGCCAGCAGCAGATTCACAGACACCTCTGGGGCCAACGTCCTGACTTTC.

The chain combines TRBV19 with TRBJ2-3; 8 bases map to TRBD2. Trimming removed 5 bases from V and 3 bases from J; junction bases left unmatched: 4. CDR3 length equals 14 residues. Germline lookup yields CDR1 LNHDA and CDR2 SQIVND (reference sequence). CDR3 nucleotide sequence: TGTGCCAGTAGTTTTCCTAGCGGGACAGATACGCAGTATTTT. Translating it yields CASSFPSGTDTQYF.